The following is a T cell receptor (beta chain) sequence with its context. The antigen remains unidentified. The data were taken from a study of T cell responses to AZD1222 COVID-19 vaccine. Findings and limits, study-wide: After two AZD1222 doses, spike-specific TCR breadth and depth rose versus day 0. Just a handful of AZD1222 recipients were seropositive at baseline.

The repertoire was sequenced with immunoSEQ multiplex PCR; TCRdb's copy has only in-frame clones and lacks some. Of roughly 110,000 clones listed, approximately 87% are singletons. V was trimmed by 5 bases and J by 2 bases, leaving 8 bases between them. The CDR3 consists of 13 residues. Germline CDR1 reads MNHEY; CDR2 reads SMNVEV (reference sequence). V usage is TRBV27 and J usage is TRBJ2-3, with no clear D. This sequence originates from an adult in good health. Sample: peripheral blood, taken on day 0 of AZD1222 vaccination. CDR3 loop: CASSAYLTDTQYF. The DNA for the CDR3 is TGTGCCAGCAGTGCTTATCTCACAGATACGCAGTATTTT.